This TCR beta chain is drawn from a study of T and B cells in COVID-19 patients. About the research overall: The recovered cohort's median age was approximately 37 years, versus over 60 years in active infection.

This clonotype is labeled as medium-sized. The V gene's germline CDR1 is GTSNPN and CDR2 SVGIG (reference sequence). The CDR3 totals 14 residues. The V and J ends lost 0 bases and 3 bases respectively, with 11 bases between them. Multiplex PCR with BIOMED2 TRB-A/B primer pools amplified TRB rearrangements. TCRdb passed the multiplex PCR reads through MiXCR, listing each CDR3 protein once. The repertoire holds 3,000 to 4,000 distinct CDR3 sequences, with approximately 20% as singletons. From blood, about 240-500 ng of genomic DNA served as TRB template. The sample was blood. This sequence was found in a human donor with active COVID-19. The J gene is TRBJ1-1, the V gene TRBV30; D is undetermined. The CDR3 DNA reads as TGTGCCTGGAGTGTAGTGGAACGGTACACTGAAGCTTTCTTT. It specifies CAWSVVERYTEAFF. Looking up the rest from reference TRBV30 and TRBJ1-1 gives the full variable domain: SQTIHQWPATLVQPVGSPLSLECTVEGTSNPNLYWYRQAAGRGLQLLFYSVGIGQISSEVPQNLSASRPQDRQFILSSKKLLLSDSGFYLCAWSVVERYTEAFFGQGTRLTVV.